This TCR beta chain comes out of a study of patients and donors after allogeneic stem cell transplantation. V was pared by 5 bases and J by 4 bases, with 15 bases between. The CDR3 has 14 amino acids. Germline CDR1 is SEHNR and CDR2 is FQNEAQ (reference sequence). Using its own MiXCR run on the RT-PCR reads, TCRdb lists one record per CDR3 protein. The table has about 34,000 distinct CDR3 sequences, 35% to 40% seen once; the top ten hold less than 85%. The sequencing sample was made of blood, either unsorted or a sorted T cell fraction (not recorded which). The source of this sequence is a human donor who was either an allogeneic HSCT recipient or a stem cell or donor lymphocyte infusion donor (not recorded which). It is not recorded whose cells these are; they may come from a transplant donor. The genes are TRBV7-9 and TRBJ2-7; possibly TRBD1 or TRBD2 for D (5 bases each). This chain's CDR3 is CASSPPGPDYEQYF. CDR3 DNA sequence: TGTGCCAGCAGCCCTCCGGGGCCCGATTACGAGCAGTACTTC.